Below, one T cell receptor beta chain is given with its context. What it recognizes is unknown. Some clones are missing from TCRdb's copy, which holds only in-frame ones; the method was immunoSEQ multiplex PCR. The sample has over 150,000 clones; around nine tenths are singletons. The data belong to a study of T cell responses to AZD1222 COVID-19 vaccine. Study conclusions and caveats: CD4 TCRs covered the whole spike, strongest at regions 160-218 and 743-854.

Germline values: CDR1 SGHAT, CDR2 FQNNGV. Between the trimmed V and J ends, which lost 4 bases and 5 bases, there was a span of 12 bases. There are 14 residues in the CDR3. This chain joins TRBV11-2 and TRBJ1-5; no reliable D call. The sample consisted of peripheral blood, taken 28 days after the second AZD1222 dose. This clonotype was sampled from an adult who received the AZD1222 COVID-19 vaccine. CDR3 DNA sequence: TGTGCCAGCAGCTCGGACGCTTACGATCAGCCCCAGCATTTT. Its protein product is CASSSDAYDQPQHF.